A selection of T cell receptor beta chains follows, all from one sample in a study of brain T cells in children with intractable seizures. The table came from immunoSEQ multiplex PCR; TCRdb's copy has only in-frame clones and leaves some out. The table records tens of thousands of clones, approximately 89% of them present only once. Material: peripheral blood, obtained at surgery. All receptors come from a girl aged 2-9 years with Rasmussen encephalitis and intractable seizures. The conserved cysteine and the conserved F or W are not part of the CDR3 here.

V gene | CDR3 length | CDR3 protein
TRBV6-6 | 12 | ASSRTSGGNEQF
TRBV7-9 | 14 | ASSPTGTGVYNEQF
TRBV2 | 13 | ASSQGAGGNTEAF
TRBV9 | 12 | ASSSRRADSPLH
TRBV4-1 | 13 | ASSQAPGEVEKLF
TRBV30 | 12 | AWSVKAGADTQY
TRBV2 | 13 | ASKFTTSLNTEAF
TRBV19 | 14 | ASSMVGAGNTDTQY
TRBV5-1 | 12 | ASSLAGGYQPQH
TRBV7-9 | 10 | AGGGGNTEAF
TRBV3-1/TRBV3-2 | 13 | ASSQVPGGDQPQH
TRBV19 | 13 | ASARRSDSYQPQH
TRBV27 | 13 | ASSDRKGVYSPLH
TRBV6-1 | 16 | ASSAQGQGVSGANVLT
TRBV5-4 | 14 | ASSPGGGNLPYEQY
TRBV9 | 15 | ASSGARLVSGANVLT
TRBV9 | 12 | ASSVAGRVDEQY
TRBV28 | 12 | ASSYGQINEKLF
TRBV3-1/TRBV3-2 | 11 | ASSQDPDSPLH
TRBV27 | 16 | ASGYRDRILYGTDTQY
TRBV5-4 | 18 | ASAPPLGGSLPSNTGELF
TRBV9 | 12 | ASSVGQGEGKLF
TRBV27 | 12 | ASGRPGFGTEAF
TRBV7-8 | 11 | ASSLGGGNTIY
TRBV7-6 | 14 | ASSLGTLAAYNEQF
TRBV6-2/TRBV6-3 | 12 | ASSRRQGRYGYT
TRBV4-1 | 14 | ASSQDITRKQETQY
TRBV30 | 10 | AWSWRAEPQH
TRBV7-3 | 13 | ASSLSASGNNEQF
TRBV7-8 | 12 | ASSLYSMNTEAF
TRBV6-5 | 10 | ASSNRDYEQY
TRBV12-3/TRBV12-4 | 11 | ASSLWAGYGYT
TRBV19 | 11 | ASRTRVNEKLF
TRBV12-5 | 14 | ASGLVPLTGGQPQH
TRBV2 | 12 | ASSRQGSNTEAF
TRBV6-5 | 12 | ASSYSRQGSEAF
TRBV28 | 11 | ASIGFEGEKLF
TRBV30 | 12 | AWSAGRGRQPQH
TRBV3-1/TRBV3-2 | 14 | ASSHRTGLGANVLT
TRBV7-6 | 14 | ASSSRRRGGPDTQY
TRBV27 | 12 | ASSLSSGAYEQY